This T cell receptor beta chain appears in the sequencing data of a study of T cell responses to AZD1222 COVID-19 vaccine. Across the whole study: Second-dose schedules of about 4 or about 12 weeks were combined. General study results and limits: Repertoire sampling was restricted to post-peak T cell response timepoints. Clonal diversity was possibly underestimated; the donors were predominantly white British and more often female.

The repertoire was sequenced with immunoSEQ multiplex PCR; TCRdb's copy has only in-frame clones and lacks some. This table holds under 95,000 clones, 65% to 90% found once. As to this clone: The antigen remains undetermined.

The CDR3 runs 16 residues. Germline CDR1 reads MNHNS; CDR2 reads SASEGT. The junction had 9 bases not matched to a gene; V was cut back by 2 bases and J by 8 bases. This sequence was found in an adult in good health. The material sequenced was peripheral blood, taken on day 0 of AZD1222 vaccination. The chain uses TRBV6-1 and TRBJ2-1; 10 bases fit TRBD2. In DNA form, the CDR3 reads TGTGCCAGCAGTGAATTCCCTAGCGGGAGTATACATGAGCAGTTCTTC. It specifies CASSEFPSGSIHEQFF.